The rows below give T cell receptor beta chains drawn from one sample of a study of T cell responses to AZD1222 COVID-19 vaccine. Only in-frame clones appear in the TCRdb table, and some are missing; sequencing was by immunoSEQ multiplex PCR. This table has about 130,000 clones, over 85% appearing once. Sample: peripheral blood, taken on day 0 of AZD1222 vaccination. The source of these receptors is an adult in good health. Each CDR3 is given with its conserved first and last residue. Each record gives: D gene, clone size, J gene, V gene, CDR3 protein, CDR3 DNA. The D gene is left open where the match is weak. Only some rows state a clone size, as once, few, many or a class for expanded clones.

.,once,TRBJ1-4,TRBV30,CAWMRREKLFF,TGTGCCTGGATGAGGCGGGAAAAACTGTTTTTT
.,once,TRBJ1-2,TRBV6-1,CASSEAPFGYTF,TGTGCCAGCAGTGAAGCTCCGTTTGGCTACACCTTC
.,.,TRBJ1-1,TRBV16,CASSVKQGLNTEAFF,TGTGCCAGCAGTGTAAAACAGGGTCTCAACACTGAAGCTTTCTTT
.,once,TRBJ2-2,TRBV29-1,CSVAGQNTGELFF,TGCAGCGTTGCAGGGCAAAACACCGGGGAGCTGTTTTTT
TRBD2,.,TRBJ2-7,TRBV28,CASSSPGLVVEQYF,TGTGCCAGCAGTTCGCCGGGACTAGTCGTCGAGCAGTACTTC
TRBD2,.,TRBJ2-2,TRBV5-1,CASSLSIGLVGNTGELFF,TGCGCCAGCAGCTTGTCTATTGGACTAGTTGGGAACACCGGGGAGCTGTTTTTT
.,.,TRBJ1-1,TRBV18,CASSSTDLNTEAFF,TGTGCCAGCTCATCGACAGACTTGAACACTGAAGCTTTCTTT
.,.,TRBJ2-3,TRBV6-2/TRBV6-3,CASSLPVPAGTSTDTQYF,TGTGCCAGCAGCCTCCCTGTCCCAGCGGGTACTAGCACAGATACGCAGTATTTT
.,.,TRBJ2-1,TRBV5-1,CASSPPFREQFF,TGCGCCAGCAGCCCCCCCTTTAGAGAGCAGTTCTTC
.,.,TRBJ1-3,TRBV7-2,CASSPPPGYSGNTIYF,TGTGCCAGCAGCCCACCACCGGGATACTCTGGAAACACCATATATTTT
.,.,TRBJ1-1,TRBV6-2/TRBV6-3,CASSYPYDTYNTEAFF,TGTGCCAGCAGTTACCCTTACGATACCTACAACACTGAAGCTTTCTTT
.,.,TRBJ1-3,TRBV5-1,CASSLESLSGGGNTIYF,TGCGCCAGCAGCTTGGAATCACTTTCGGGCGGGGGAAACACCATATATTTT
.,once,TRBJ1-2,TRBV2,CASRAQLNYGYTF,TGTGCCAGCAGGGCACAGCTGAACTATGGCTACACCTTC
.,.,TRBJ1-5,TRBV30,CAWSAYSNQPQHF,TGTGCCTGGAGCGCCTATAGCAATCAGCCCCAGCATTTT
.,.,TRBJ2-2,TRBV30,CAWSVRSTGELFF,TGTGCCTGGAGTGTACGGAGCACCGGGGAGCTGTTTTTT
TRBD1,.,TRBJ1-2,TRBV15,CATSSGTVTYGYTF,TGTGCCACCAGCAGCGGGACAGTGACTTATGGCTACACCTTC
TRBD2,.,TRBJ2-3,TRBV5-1,CASSLAGGRAGRDTQYF,TGCGCCAGCAGCTTGGCCGGCGGGAGGGCCGGTAGAGATACGCAGTATTTT
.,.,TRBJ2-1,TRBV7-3,CASSLYRGRTYNEQFF,TGTGCCAGCAGCTTATACCGGGGACGGACCTACAATGAGCAGTTCTTC
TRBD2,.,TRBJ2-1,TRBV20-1,CSARGTEQFF,TGCAGTGCGCGGGGGACTGAGCAGTTCTTC
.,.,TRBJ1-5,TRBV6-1,CASSEPTVPGRLPQHF,TGTGCCAGCAGTGAACCGACAGTTCCTGGAAGGTTGCCCCAGCATTTT
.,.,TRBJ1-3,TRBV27,CASSLSPGAGNTIYF,TGTGCCAGCAGTTTATCCCCCGGAGCGGGAAACACCATATATTTT
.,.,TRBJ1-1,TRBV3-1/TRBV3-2,CASSQGAIVEAFF,TGTGCCAGCAGCCAAGGAGCGATAGTTGAAGCTTTCTTT
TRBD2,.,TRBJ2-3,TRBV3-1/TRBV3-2,CASSPYRAGVETDTQYF,TGTGCCAGCAGCCCCTATCGGGCGGGAGTTGAAACAGATACGCAGTATTTT
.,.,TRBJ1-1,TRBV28,CASSPPDRDTEAFF,TGTGCCAGCAGTCCGCCCGATAGGGACACTGAAGCTTTCTTT
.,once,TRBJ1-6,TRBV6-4,CASSETSSYNSPLHF,TGTGCCAGCAGCGAAACAAGCTCCTATAATTCACCCCTCCACTTT
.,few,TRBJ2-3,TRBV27,CASSLSIQSTDTQYF,TGTGCCAGCAGTTTATCGATACAGAGCACAGATACGCAGTATTTT
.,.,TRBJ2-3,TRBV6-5,CASSADRTRFDTQYF,TGTGCCAGCAGCGCTGACAGGACACGCTTTGATACGCAGTATTTT
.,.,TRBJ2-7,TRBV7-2,CASSFMTYEQYF,TGTGCCAGCAGCTTTATGACCTACGAGCAGTACTTC
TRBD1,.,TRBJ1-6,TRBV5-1,CASSQTGTGGLNNSPLHF,TGCGCCAGCAGTCAGACCGGGACAGGGGGCTTAAATAATTCACCCCTCCACTTT
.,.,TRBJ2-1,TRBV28,CASSPPEAGRLGEQFF,TGTGCCAGCAGTCCACCCGAGGCAGGGAGGCTCGGGGAGCAGTTCTTC
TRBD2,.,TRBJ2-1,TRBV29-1,CSVVKRGAGNEQFF,TGCAGCGTTGTTAAGCGGGGGGCGGGGAATGAGCAGTTCTTC
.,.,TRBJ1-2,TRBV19,CASSMQGSGYTF,TGTGCCAGTAGTATGCAGGGAAGCGGCTACACCTTC
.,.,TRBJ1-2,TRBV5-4,CASSLVGSEVRGYTF,TGTGCCAGCAGCCTGGTGGGGTCGGAAGTCAGAGGCTACACCTTC
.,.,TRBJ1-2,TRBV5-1,CASSLTGPAYGYTF,TGCGCCAGCAGCCTAACCGGACCTGCTTATGGCTACACCTTC
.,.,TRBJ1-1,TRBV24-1,CATSEEVQEPTEAFF,TGTGCCACCAGTGAAGAAGTACAGGAACCCACTGAAGCTTTCTTT
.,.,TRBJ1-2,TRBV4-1,CASSQDPPSWGLGYGYTF,TGCGCCAGCAGCCAAGACCCTCCCTCATGGGGGCTCGGCTATGGCTACACCTTC
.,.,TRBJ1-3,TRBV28,CASSLGGSSSGNTIYF,TGTGCCAGCAGTTTGGGGGGGTCTAGCTCTGGAAACACCATATATTTT
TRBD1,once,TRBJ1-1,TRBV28,CASIGQGLRTEAFF,TGTGCCAGCATCGGACAGGGATTGAGGACTGAAGCTTTCTTT
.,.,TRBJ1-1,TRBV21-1,CASSKSHRDREHHEAFF,TGTGCCAGCAGCAAGTCCCACCGGGACAGAGAGCATCATGAAGCTTTCTTT
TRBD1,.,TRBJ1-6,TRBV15,CATSRGGQNNSPLHF,TGTGCCACCAGCAGAGGGGGACAGAATAATTCACCCCTCCACTTT
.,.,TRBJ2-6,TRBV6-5,CASSYSGPGANVLTF,TGTGCCAGCAGTTACTCGGGTCCTGGGGCCAACGTCCTGACTTTC
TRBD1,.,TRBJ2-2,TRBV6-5,CASTHRTGITGELFF,TGTGCCAGCACTCATAGGACAGGGATCACCGGGGAGCTGTTTTTT
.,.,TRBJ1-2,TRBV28,CASSPGTWGYTF,TGTGCCAGCAGTCCCGGGACCTGGGGCTACACCTTC
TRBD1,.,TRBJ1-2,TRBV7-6,CASSGQLTGEGYTF,TGTGCCAGCAGCGGTCAACTAACAGGGGAAGGCTACACCTTC
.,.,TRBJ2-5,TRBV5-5,CASSFGAQETQYF,TGTGCCAGCAGTTTCGGGGCCCAAGAGACCCAGTACTTC
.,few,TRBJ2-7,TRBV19,CASSFGGSEQYF,TGTGCCAGTAGCTTCGGAGGGTCCGAGCAGTACTTC